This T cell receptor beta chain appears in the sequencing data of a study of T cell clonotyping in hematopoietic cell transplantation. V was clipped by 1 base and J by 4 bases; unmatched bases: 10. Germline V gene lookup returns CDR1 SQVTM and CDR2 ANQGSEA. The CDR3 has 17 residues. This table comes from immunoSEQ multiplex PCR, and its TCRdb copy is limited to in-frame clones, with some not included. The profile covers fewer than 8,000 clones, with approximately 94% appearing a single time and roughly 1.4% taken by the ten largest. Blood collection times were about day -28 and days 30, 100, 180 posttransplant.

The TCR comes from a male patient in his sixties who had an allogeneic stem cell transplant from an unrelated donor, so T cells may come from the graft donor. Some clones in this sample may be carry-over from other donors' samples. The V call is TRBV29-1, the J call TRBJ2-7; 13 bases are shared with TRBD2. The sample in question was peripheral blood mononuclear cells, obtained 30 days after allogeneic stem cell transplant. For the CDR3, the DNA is TGCAGCGTTGAAGTTAGCAGGACTAGCGGGAGACTATACGAGCAGTACTTC. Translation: CSVEVSRTSGRLYEQYF.